A single sample gave rise to the 28 T cell receptor beta chains below, sequenced in a study of shared clonotypes between healthy human individuals. Using immunoSEQ multiplex PCR, the repertoire was profiled, and TCRdb retains in-frame clones only, with some absent. This table has nearly 750,000 clones, 72% appearing once. The sample comprised memory CD4+ T cells sorted from blood. This sample's subset: CD45RA-negative fraction. These receptors all stem from a woman under 40 in good health.

This chain links TRBV28 with TRBJ1-4; 10 nucleotides line up with TRBD1. The CDR3 length is 16 residues. Per germline, CDR1 MDHEN and CDR2 SYDVKM. After removal of 6 bases from V and 8 bases from J, the junction contained 12 bases not matched to a gene. CDR3 coding DNA: TGTGCCAGCAGGCCGACCGCCGGGACAGGGGACGAAAAACTGTTTTTT. As protein: CASRPTAGTGDEKLFF.

The chain joins TRBV5-4 to TRBJ1-1; a weak D match, TRBD1 (5 bases). Germline CDR1 SGHNT, CDR2 YYREEE (reference sequence). The CDR3 consists of 15 residues. Trimming shortened V by 4 bases and J by 1 base, and 14 bases separated the two germline ends. The DNA for the CDR3 is TGTGCCAGCAGCCCTCGGGTCCAGGGGAACACTGAAGCTTTCTTT. Its protein product is CASSPRVQGNTEAFF.

Only one count was recorded for this clone. V is TRBV27 and J is TRBJ2-5; no clear D. The end of the DNA is better explained by TRBJ2-7, so the J call may be wrong. This CDR3 has 15 amino acids. CDR1 is MNHEY, CDR2 SMNVEV, per germline (reference sequence). Here the CDR3 reads CASSSPTTPPYEQYF. CDR3 nucleotide sequence: TGTGCCAGCAGTTCACCGACGACACCTCCCTACGAGCAGTACTTC.

This clone was observed a handful of times. The J gene is TRBJ1-4, the V gene TRBV2; possibly TRBD1 for D (5 bases). V was pared by 8 bases and J by 3 bases, with 19 bases between. Looked up from germline, CDR1 is SNHLY and CDR2 is FYNNEI. The CDR3 contains 16 residues. The CDR3 loop reads CASVRDSLLANEKLFF. The CDR3 bases are TGTGCCAGCGTCCGAGACAGCCTTCTGGCTAATGAAAAACTGTTTTTT.

For this clone: The identical CDR3 is also encoded by other nucleotide sequences in the sample. The chain combines TRBV7-9 with TRBJ2-7; 14 nucleotides align to TRBD2. After removal of 4 bases from V and 5 bases from J, the junction contained 1 base not matched to a gene. CDR1 and CDR2 (germline): SEHNR, FQNEAQ (reference sequence). This CDR3 has 14 amino acids. CDR3 bases: TGTGCCAGCAGCTCGGGACTAGCGGGAGACGAGCAGTACTTC. Amino acid sequence: CASSSGLAGDEQYF.

This clone occurred once. The chain links TRBV11-2 to TRBJ2-2; a weak D match, TRBD1 (6 bases). Per the germline V gene, CDR1 is SGHAT and CDR2 is FQNNGV. V shed 1 base and J shed 5 bases, with 11 bases lying between them. The length of the CDR3 is 15 residues. The CDR3 DNA is TGTGCCAGCAGCTTAGTCAGGGGATTAACCGGGGAGCTGTTTTTT. Translation: CASSLVRGLTGELFF.

The gene calls are TRBV7-2 and TRBJ2-2; D tentatively reads TRBD1 or TRBD2 (5 bases each). CDR1 is SGHTA, CDR2 FQGNSA, per germline. The CDR3 is 15 amino acids. V was pared by 4 bases and J by 3 bases, with 12 bases between. DNA of the CDR3: TGTGCCAGCAGCTCCCGGACGGGACACACCGGGGAGCTGTTTTTT. Protein sequence: CASSSRTGHTGELFF.

The chain combines TRBV5-6 with TRBJ1-3; D remains unclear. The CDR3 has 15 residues. The germline V gene encodes CDR1 SGHDT and CDR2 YYEEEE. The V and J ends lost 1 base and 0 bases respectively, with 8 bases between them. Here the CDR3 reads CASSLSRSSGNTIYF. Here the CDR3 DNA reads TGTGCCAGCAGCTTGTCCCGGAGCTCTGGAAACACCATATATTTT. Supplemented by reference TRBV5-6 and TRBJ1-3, the full variable domain reads DAGVTQSPTHLIKTRGQQVTLRCSPKSGHDTVSWYQQALGQGPQFIFQYYEEEERQRGNFPDRFSGHQFPNYSSELNVNALLLGDSALYLCASSLSRSSGNTIYFGEGSWLTVV.

The rearrangement links TRBV5-4 to TRBJ2-7; no definite D call. CDR1 is SGHNT and CDR2 is YYREEE in the germline V gene (reference sequence). The CDR3 runs to 13 residues. V lost 6 bases and J lost 0, with 10 bases in between. CDR3 sequence: CASMDRNSYEQYF. The CDR3 region has the DNA TGTGCCAGCATGGACCGGAACTCCTACGAGCAGTACTTC.

The chain has TRBV27 and TRBJ1-2; 7 bases match TRBD1. CDR3 length: 16 residues. V trimming: 2 bases; J trimming: 6 bases; junction bases outside the gene matches: 12. CDR1 and CDR2 (germline): MNHEY, SMNVEV (reference sequence). For the CDR3, the DNA is TGTGCCAGCAGTTTAGCCGGGGACAGCGTCTTTAATGGCTACACCTTC. This codes for CASSLAGDSVFNGYTF.

The V gene is TRBV29-1, the J gene TRBJ2-7; 8 nucleotides align to TRBD2. The CDR3 runs to 14 residues. Germline assignment: CDR1 SQVTM and CDR2 ANQGSEA. Losses at the gene ends were 6 bases for V and 4 bases for J; bases not matched to a gene: 11. The DNA for the CDR3 is TGCAGCGTCATACGGGAGGGTACGTTGTACGAGCAGTACTTC. It encodes CSVIREGTLYEQYF.

The chain joins TRBV7-2 to TRBJ2-7, with 8 bases matching TRBD1. CDR1 and CDR2 (germline): SGHTA, FQGNSA. The V gene end was trimmed by 5 bases and the J gene end by 7 bases; junction bases not matched to a gene: 10. The CDR3 runs 14 residues. The CDR3 loop reads CASSKRTGLEEQYF. The CDR3 DNA reads TGTGCCAGCAGCAAACGGACAGGGCTAGAAGAGCAGTACTTC.

The CDR3 region is CASSAGTSWGNEQFF. Here the CDR3 DNA reads TGTGCCAGTAGTGCTGGGACTAGCTGGGGAAATGAGCAGTTCTTC. The V gene is TRBV19, the J gene TRBJ2-1, with 9 bases aligning to TRBD2. Trimming took 5 bases from V and 7 from J; bases not matched to a gene: 9. Germline assignment: CDR1 LNHDA and CDR2 SQIVND (reference sequence). This CDR3 has 15 residues.

V gene TRBV4-1 combines with J gene TRBJ2-3; D possibly corresponds to TRBD2 (6 bases). CDR3 length: 17 amino acids. The germline V and J ends were trimmed by 2 bases and 1 base, with 16 bases remaining between them. Germline V lookup: CDR1 MGHRA, CDR2 YSYEKL. The CDR3 region has the DNA TGCGCCAGCAGCCAAAACCCGGGACTTCCCGGCACAGATACGCAGTATTTT. It specifies CASSQNPGLPGTDTQYF.

With regard to this clone: Different DNA sequences within this sample yield the same CDR3. This chain uses TRBV7-9 with TRBJ1-1; no firm D call. The CDR3 consists of 12 residues. Germline V gene data show CDR1 as SEHNR and CDR2 as FQNEAQ (reference sequence). V lost 6 bases, J lost 0 bases, and 5 bases lay in between. The CDR3 DNA reads TGTGCCAGCAGTAGGGTGAACACTGAAGCTTTCTTT. Protein product: CASSRVNTEAFF.

The chain joins TRBV23-1 to TRBJ1-1; the D is unclear. TRBV23-1 belongs to the ORF category, with a function that is uncertain. The CDR3 has 16 residues. The V end lost 0 bases, the J end lost 3 bases, and 14 bases lay between the germline ends. CDR3 amino acids: CASSQSISDRDTEAFF. Here the CDR3 DNA reads TGCGCCAGCAGTCAATCGATCAGCGATCGGGACACTGAAGCTTTCTTT.

This clone has a handful of counts. The identical CDR3 is also encoded by other nucleotide sequences in the sample. This chain joins TRBV20-1 and TRBJ2-7; D is possibly TRBD1 or TRBD2 (5 bases each). Per the germline V gene, CDR1 is DFQATT and CDR2 is SNEGSKA (reference sequence). V was shortened by 7 bases and J by 3 bases, with 10 bases between the two germline ends. The CDR3 sequence is 11 residues long. The CDR3 bases are TGCAGTGGGAGCGGACACTACGAGCAGTACTTC. Amino acid sequence: CSGSGHYEQYF.

The chain recombines TRBV18 with TRBJ2-1, with D unclear. V was clipped by 1 base and J by 5 bases, with 9 bases between them. This CDR3 is 14 amino acids long. CDR1 and CDR2 from the germline V gene are KGHSH and LQKENI. The CDR3 protein is CASSPQSANNEQFF. The CDR3 DNA is TGTGCCAGCTCACCACAATCGGCCAACAATGAGCAGTTCTTC.

This clone came up a few times. The rearrangement uses TRBV30 and TRBJ2-6; a weak D match, TRBD1 (6 bases). The germline CDR1 and CDR2 sequences are GTSNPN and SVGIG (reference sequence). V was trimmed by 4 bases and J by 4 bases, leaving 8 bases between them. The CDR3 totals 13 residues. CDR3 protein: CAWTGAGANVLTF. DNA of the CDR3: TGTGCCTGGACAGGGGCCGGGGCCAACGTCCTGACTTTC.

Turning to this clone: Other DNA variants within this sample encode the same CDR3. The chain is built from TRBV7-3 and TRBJ2-3, with D possibly matching TRBD2 (5 bases). Trimming pared 4 bases from V and 0 bases from J, leaving 8 bases between. In germline, CDR1 is SGHTA, CDR2 FQGTGA. This CDR3 spans 14 amino acids. CDR3 bases: TGTGCCAGCAGCTCAAGGACTAGCACAGATACGCAGTATTTT. Residues: CASSSRTSTDTQYF.

Concerning this clone itself: The same CDR3 arises from other DNA sequences in this sample as well. J is TRBJ2-1 and V is TRBV5-1; 7 bases line up with TRBD2. Germline-derived CDR1 and CDR2 are SGHRS and YFSETQ. Trimming at V came to 1 base and at J to 4 bases, leaving 5 bases not matched to a gene. The CDR3 loop spans 15 amino acids. The CDR3 here is CASSLSSGAYNEQFF. The CDR3 DNA sequence: TGCGCCAGCAGCTTGAGCAGCGGGGCGTACAATGAGCAGTTCTTC.

This chain joins TRBV11-2 and TRBJ1-2; 9 bases match TRBD1. J was trimmed by 7 bases and V by 5 bases; bases with no gene match: 8. Germline-derived CDR1 and CDR2 are SGHAT and FQNNGV. The CDR3 consists of 14 residues. The CDR3 region is CASSMTGTGSGYTF. CDR3 sequence (DNA): TGTGCCAGCAGCATGACCGGGACAGGGTCTGGCTACACCTTC.

The chain uses TRBV5-1 and TRBJ2-3; TRBD1 aligns across 8 bases. This CDR3 comprises 15 residues. With 1 base clipped from V and 3 bases from J, the junction kept 4 bases outside the gene matches. Germline V gene sequence: CDR1 SGHRS, CDR2 YFSETQ. The DNA of the CDR3 is TGCGCCAGCAGCTTGTCAGGGGGCAAGACAGATACGCAGTATTTT. Protein product: CASSLSGGKTDTQYF.

The chain recombines TRBV14 with TRBJ2-1, with D maybe TRBD2 (5 bases). Trimming shortened V by 4 bases and J by 5 bases, and 12 bases separated the two germline ends. Germline assignment: CDR1 SGHDN and CDR2 FVKESK. The CDR3 is 14 residues long. The CDR3 DNA reads as TGTGCCAGCAGCCGTCTCTGGCGGGACAATGAGCAGTTCTTC. Amino acids: CASSRLWRDNEQFF.

Points on this clone: A much larger clone sits a single nucleotide away, making a read error possible. V usage is TRBV28 and J usage is TRBJ2-1, with D possibly TRBD2 on 6 matching bases. This CDR3 contains 14 residues. CDR1 MDHEN and CDR2 SYDVKM come from the germline V gene. V shed 6 bases and J shed 2 bases, with 11 bases lying between them. The CDR3 spells CASRRSGAYNEQFF. CDR3 nucleotide sequence: TGTGCCAGCAGACGTAGCGGAGCCTACAATGAGCAGTTCTTC.

This clone was seen a few times. The chain is built from TRBV28 and TRBJ2-2, with TRBD2 matching over 9 bases. Trimming at V came to 5 bases and at J to 0 bases, leaving 4 bases not matched to a gene. The length of the CDR3 is 16 residues. The germline CDR1 and CDR2 sequences are MDHEN and SYDVKM. The DNA of the CDR3 is TGTGCCAGCAGTCTTACTAGCGGGTCGAACACCGGGGAGCTGTTTTTT. Protein sequence: CASSLTSGSNTGELFF.

V gene TRBV6-4 combines with J gene TRBJ2-1; 8 bases agree with TRBD2. This CDR3 comprises 18 residues. The V gene end was trimmed by 1 base and the J gene end by 7 bases; junction bases not matched to a gene: 15. Germline V lookup: CDR1 MRHNA, CDR2 SNTAGT. The CDR3 DNA reads as TGTGCCAGCAGTGACTGTCTCTTCGGCAGGCGGGAGGAAAATGAGCAGTTCTTC. Protein sequence: CASSDCLFGRREENEQFF.

This rearrangement joins TRBV30 to TRBJ1-1, with unresolved D. The germline CDR1 and CDR2 sequences are GTSNPN and SVGIG (reference sequence). Trimming left V 3 bases short and J 8 bases short, with 16 bases between. The CDR3 runs to 13 residues. The CDR3 loop is CAWRSYRLSEAFF. Written as DNA, the CDR3 is TGTGCCTGGAGATCATACCGGCTCTCAGAAGCTTTCTTT.